The text below deals with one TCR beta chain. The data were taken from a study of blood T cell repertoires in COVID-19. Looked up from germline, CDR1 is SGDLS and CDR2 is YYNGEE. V shed 4 bases and J 3 bases; nucleotides not matched to a gene: 11. This CDR3 has 16 residues. Study members were between 18 and 89 years old and lived in 24 US regions. Assay used: immunoSEQ multiplex PCR; TCRdb lists only in-frame clones, some missing. The table shows roughly 170,000 clones, with 65% to 85% occurring only once. What was sequenced was PBMCs or T cells enriched from blood (not recorded which). The chain recombines TRBV9 with TRBJ2-7; 9 nucleotides match TRBD2. The sequence came from a woman in her 50s in a cohort exposed to, infected with or recovered from COVID-19 (not recorded which). CDR3 loop: CASSKGTSRFLYEQYF. The CDR3 region has the DNA TGTGCCAGCAGCAAAGGGACTAGCAGATTCCTCTACGAGCAGTACTTC.